This entry is about one T cell receptor (beta chain). Its antigen is still unknown. V shed 4 bases and J 4 bases; nucleotides not matched to a gene: 7. This CDR3 region has 15 residues. The germline V gene encodes CDR1 LNHDA and CDR2 SQIVND (reference sequence). These data originate in a study of cytomegalovirus exposure and HLA in healthy donors. The overall study: The roughly 700 first-cohort repertoires shared a platform with the roughly 120 validation repertoires, as reported in a later analysis. Regarding the study as a whole: For most TCR sequences rarity was the rule, although some public TCRs occurred in many donors. Reports indicated that the classifier achieved high specificity and sensitivity in diagnosing cytomegalovirus status. The listing of fewer than 200 TCR beta chains classed them as cytomegalovirus-associated.

TCRdb's copy holds only in-frame clones and misses some; the assay was immunoSEQ multiplex PCR. The repertoire has about 170,000 clones, nearly 90% of them found once; the top ten carry 4.2%. Sequenced material: PBMCs. This TCR came from a man between 18 and 29 years old in good health and CMV-seropositive. This sequence joins TRBV19 and TRBJ2-1; 7 bases map to TRBD2. CDR3 DNA sequence: TGTGCCAGTAGTACTGGACTAGGGAGGTACAATGAGCAGTTCTTC. This sequence encodes CASSTGLGRYNEQFF.